Sequencing of this T cell receptor (beta chain) was carried out in a study of blood T cell repertoires in COVID-19 (dated by TCRdb to 2020 to 2021). Regarding the study in general: Collaborator samples came from the United States, Italy and Spain and covered acute and convalescent phases of COVID-19. Subjects who had been exposed to COVID-19, were actively infected with it, or had recovered from it provided the deeply sampled blood TCRbeta repertoires that made up the dataset. A freely available public database, intended as a resource for researchers studying the immune response to SARS-CoV-2, is where the repertoires were released. The samples were drawn from the first 160 participants of the ongoing ImmuneRACE study and from 1,254 subjects provided by 6 global collaborators. The material from the prospective study consisted of cDNA or gDNA derived from T cells, B-cell-depleted T cells, or PBMCs. Where available, HLA class I and class II types were taken from metadata supplied by the sample provider and were not determined by assay-based typing. The sample metadata nearly always contained a de-identified subject ID, COVID-19 status, age in years and sex.

Only one count was recorded for this clone. This clone's antigen is unknown. No quality values exist for individual bases; no much larger clone is one base distant. Participants in the prospective study were enrolled through a virtual design, were aged roughly 18 to 90 years, and lived in roughly 24 United States geographic areas. In the prospective study, cohorts were assigned on the basis of participant-reported clinical history obtained from a screening survey and a study questionnaire. Exposed participants had been in contact, within 2 weeks of entering the study, with a person who had a PCR-confirmed or clinician-diagnosed case of COVID-19. Mobile phlebotomists in the prospective study collected whole blood, serum and a nasopharyngeal or oropharyngeal swab from every participant. Participants in the prospective study had the option to provide additional blood draws and questionnaires over a 2-month period. Before DNA extraction, blood samples from the prospective study were shipped at room temperature or frozen.

Overall study outcomes, separate from this receptor: The quantity of clinical and demographic metadata differed by source and by participant and was supplied without curation.

Including cysteine and phenylalanine, the CDR3 has 16 amino acids. Only the CDR3 DNA stays, 48 bases, in frame from base 1. Based on the germline V gene (reference sequence), the CDR1 and CDR2 sequences are MNHEY and SMNVEV. V is cut by 4 bases and J by 3 bases, and the space between the germline ends is 13 bases. TCRbeta CDR3 regions were amplified from genomic DNA using the immunoSEQ Assay, a bias-controlled multiplex PCR. Under the source paper's analysis protocol: Nucleated cell counts per sample were estimated from amplification of reference gene primers within the assay. To quantify the absolute abundance of each unique TCRbeta CDR3 rearrangement, sequence reads were collapsed and filtered. For each sample, productive Simpson clonality was calculated by taking the square root of Simpson's diversity index across productive rearrangements. Not all clones reach the TCRdb copy of this immuneACCESS table, which keeps in-frame sequences only. Checked studies attribute under half of the gap to unresolved V genes and leave the rest unexplained. V and J calls and clone size are copied from that table; D and trimming were computed from the DNA. In this sample the table shows roughly 240,000 clones, 83% of which occur a single time. Around 3.5% of the sample is held by the ten biggest clonotypes.

The TCR originated in a woman aged 40 to 55 who had been exposed to COVID-19. The sample was PBMCs or T cells enriched from blood (not recorded which). This receptor chain uses TRBV27 and TRBJ1-6; the D gene cannot be resolved reliably. The CDR3 has the sequence CASSSPGFSYNSPLHF. The DNA is as follows: TGTGCCAGCAGTTCTCCCGGGTTCAGCTATAATTCACCCCTCCACTTT.